Listed below are T cell receptor beta chains from one sample, sequenced in a study of T cells after yellow fever vaccination. TCRdb re-called the 5' RACE reads through MiXCR, storing one row per CDR3 protein. The sample has hundreds of thousands of distinct CDR3 sequences, around 3.9% seen once. Sample: PBMCs, taken on the day of the yellow fever booster vaccination. The receptor source for this set is a man aged 18 to 29 who received the YFV17D yellow fever vaccine. Each CDR3 is given with its conserved first and last residue. D genes are given only for firm matches. Some rows have no size entry. The others give once, few or many, or a class for an expanded clone.

d_call | clone_size | j_call | v_call | cdr3_nt | cdr3_aa
TRBD1 | . | TRBJ1-1 | TRBV7-9 | TGTGCCAGCAGCCCCCGGACAGGGGCCGGGAACACTGAAGCTTTCTTT | CASSPRTGAGNTEAFF
TRBD1 | . | TRBJ1-2 | TRBV29-1 | TGCAGCGCGACAGGGTCAACGGTTGGCTACACCTTC | CSATGSTVGYTF
. | few | TRBJ1-1 | TRBV5-1 | TGCGCCAGCAGCTACGGACTGAACACTGAAGCTTTCTTT | CASSYGLNTEAFF
. | many | TRBJ1-3 | TRBV27 | TGTGCCAGCAGAAACAACAGGGATGGAAACACCATATATTTT | CASRNNRDGNTIYF
. | . | TRBJ2-2 | TRBV7-9 | TGTGCCAGCTGTACCGGGGAGCTGTTTTTT | CASCTGELFF
. | . | TRBJ2-3 | TRBV6-4 | TGTGCCAGCAGTGATCCGGGACCGCGCACAGATACGCAGTATTTT | CASSDPGPRTDTQYF
TRBD2 | many | TRBJ2-1 | TRBV7-3 | TGTGCCAGCAGCCACGGACTAGCGGGGGGGCGAAATGAGCAGTTCTTC | CASSHGLAGGRNEQFF
. | few | TRBJ1-2 | TRBV5-1 | TGCGCCAGCAGCTTGGCCGTCAGGGGAGATGGCTACACCTTC | CASSLAVRGDGYTF
TRBD1 | many | TRBJ2-3 | TRBV6-2/TRBV6-3 | TGTGCCAGCAGTTACTCGTCGGGACAGGGGATAGGATTT | CASSYSSGQGIGF
. | few | TRBJ2-1 | TRBV14 | TGTGCCAGCAGCCAAGATCGTGGCGAGCAGTTCTTC | CASSQDRGEQFF
TRBD2 | many | TRBJ2-5 | TRBV6-2/TRBV6-3 | TGTGCCAGCTCTCAAAGCGGGGGGAATGTGGAGACCCAGTACTTC | CASSQSGGNVETQYF
TRBD1 | few | TRBJ2-5 | TRBV28 | TGTGCCAGCAGCCGGGGGACAGGGTGGCAAGAGACCCAGTACTTC | CASSRGTGWQETQYF
. | many | TRBJ2-1 | TRBV10-2 | TGCGCCAGCAGTGTGTGGGGGGGCCCGTACAATGAGCAGTTCTTC | CASSVWGGPYNEQFF
TRBD2 | few | TRBJ2-1 | TRBV5-4 | TGTGCCAGCTCGGCTAGCGGGGGGGCCCGGTCCTACAATGAGCAGTTCTTC | CASSASGGARSYNEQFF
. | few | TRBJ2-2 | TRBV18 | TGTGCCAGCTCCCCTACTTTCATCAGAGTAACGAACACCGGGGAGCTGTTTTTT | CASSPTFIRVTNTGELFF
. | . | TRBJ2-1 | TRBV19 | TGTGCCAGTAGGGAGGGAGGCGCCAATGAGCAGTTCTTC | CASREGGANEQFF
. | many | TRBJ2-2 | TRBV12-5 | TGTGCTAGTGGTTTGGTACTGGAGGGTTCCGGGGAGCTGTTTTTT | CASGLVLEGSGELFF
. | . | TRBJ2-2 | TRBV10-3 | TGTGCCATCAGTGATGTCCATTGGGACACCGGGGAGCTGTTTTTT | CAISDVHWDTGELFF
. | few | TRBJ1-1 | TRBV20-1 | TGCAGTGCTAGATCAAGGGGGATGAACACTGAAGCTTTCTTT | CSARSRGMNTEAFF
. | few | TRBJ2-3 | TRBV6-2/TRBV6-3 | TGTGCCAGCAGTTACTCGAGCCGGGGGGCCTCAGATACGCAGTATTTT | CASSYSSRGASDTQYF
. | few | TRBJ2-5 | TRBV5-1 | TGCGCCAGCAGCCCGAGGGGGGCCGCCGCGGAGACCCAGTACTTC | CASSPRGAAAETQYF
. | . | TRBJ2-2 | TRBV28 | TGTGCCAGCAGCCGCGTCGGGTCGGGCACCGGGGAGCTGTTTTTT | CASSRVGSGTGELFF
. | . | TRBJ2-7 | TRBV27 | TGTGCCAGCAGTAACAGGGTCGAGCAGTACTTC | CASSNRVEQYF
. | . | TRBJ2-4 | TRBV15 | TGTGCCACCAGCAGAGGAAACAGGGTGGGCTTC | CATSRGNRVGF
TRBD2 | many | TRBJ2-3 | TRBV6-1 | TGTGCCAGCAGCGCCGGGACTAGCTATTCAGATACGCAGTATTTT | CASSAGTSYSDTQYF
. | many | TRBJ1-2 | TRBV6-2/TRBV6-3 | TGTGCCAGCAGTTACTCGGCCTACAGGGAGTACGACACCTTC | CASSYSAYREYDTF
. | many | TRBJ2-3 | TRBV5-1 | TGCGCCAGCAGCTTGGAAGGCCATTACACAGATACGCAGTATTTT | CASSLEGHYTDTQYF
. | few | TRBJ1-4 | TRBV7-2 | TGTGCCAGCAGCTCCCAGGGTACCGGCGAAAAACTGTTTTTT | CASSSQGTGEKLFF
. | . | TRBJ2-3 | TRBV2 | TGTGCCAGCAGTCCGACTCCCTCGACGGCGGGTACGCAGTATTTT | CASSPTPSTAGTQYF
. | . | TRBJ1-4 | TRBV6-4 | TGTGCCAGCAGTGACTCTCCGGACCCTAATGAAAAACTGTTTTTT | CASSDSPDPNEKLFF
. | few | TRBJ2-3 | TRBV7-2 | TGTGCCAGCAGCTTAGCGGGGAAGCGCACAGATACGCAGTATTTT | CASSLAGKRTDTQYF
TRBD2 | many | TRBJ2-3 | TRBV5-4 | TGTGCCAGCAGCCCGGCTGGTATAGCGGGGGGAGATACGCAGTATTTT | CASSPAGIAGGDTQYF
. | few | TRBJ1-2 | TRBV12-3/TRBV12-4 | TGTGCCAGCAGTCTGTGGGCAGTCTATGGCTACACCTTC | CASSLWAVYGYTF
. | . | TRBJ2-2 | TRBV10-3 | TGTGCCATCAGCGAGGTCGGAACACGCGGCACCGGGGAGCTGTTTTTT | CAISEVGTRGTGELFF
. | many | TRBJ1-4 | TRBV7-9 | TGTGCCAGCAGCCCCGGGACACGTAATGAAAAACTGTTTTTT | CASSPGTRNEKLFF
. | many | TRBJ1-6 | TRBV20-1 | TGCAGTGCTAGAGGTGGCCACTTT | CSARGGHF
. | many | TRBJ1-4 | TRBV19 | TGTGCCAGTAGCCTTTGGGGTTCGGCTAATGAAAAACTGTTTTTT | CASSLWGSANEKLFF
. | many | TRBJ1-4 | TRBV5-1 | TGCGCCAGCAGCTTGGCAATGTATGGGGGAGAACTGTTTTTT | CASSLAMYGGELFF
TRBD1 | few | TRBJ2-5 | TRBV20-1 | TGCAGTGCTCCCATCACAGGGGGCGCTTGGCAGACCCAGTACTTC | CSAPITGGAWQTQYF
. | many | TRBJ2-3 | TRBV14 | TGTGCCAGCAGCTTCGGACGATGGGGCACAGATACGCAGTATTTT | CASSFGRWGTDTQYF
. | . | TRBJ1-1 | TRBV20-1 | TGCAGTGCTAGGGGGCGCGGGGACACTGAAGCTTTCTTT | CSARGRGDTEAFF
. | many | TRBJ1-1 | TRBV29-1 | TGCAGCGTTGTCCGTGGAGCTGAAGCTTTCTTT | CSVVRGAEAFF
. | many | TRBJ1-3 | TRBV7-9 | TGTGCCAGCAGCACCGGACAGAAAGACACCATATATTTT | CASSTGQKDTIYF
TRBD2 | . | TRBJ2-3 | TRBV20-1 | TGCAGTGCTAAGCCACCCGAGGGACTAGCGGGGGTCACAGATACGCAGTATTTT | CSAKPPEGLAGVTDTQYF
. | many | TRBJ1-1 | TRBV5-4 | TGTGCCAGCAGCCTACACACTGAAGCTTTCTTT | CASSLHTEAFF
. | few | TRBJ1-5 | TRBV20-1 | TGCAGTGCTAGAGAGGGACGGCCCCAGCATTTT | CSAREGRPQHF
. | many | TRBJ1-5 | TRBV7-2 | TGTGCCAGCAGCTTACGTAATAATCAGCCCCAGCATTTT | CASSLRNNQPQHF
. | many | TRBJ2-5 | TRBV24-1 | TGTGCCACCAGTGATGCCACACAGGGAGGCGAGACCCAGTACTTC | CATSDATQGGETQYF
TRBD1 | few | TRBJ1-1 | TRBV27 | TGTGCCAGCAAAGGACAGGGCGGCACTGAAGCTTTCTTT | CASKGQGGTEAFF
TRBD2 | . | TRBJ2-1 | TRBV14 | TGTGCCAGCAGCCAACAATCGGGACTAAGAGACAATGAGCAGTTCTTC | CASSQQSGLRDNEQFF
. | many | TRBJ1-1 | TRBV20-1 | TGCAGTGCTAGAGACCCCAGTCGATACACTGAAGCTTTCTTT | CSARDPSRYTEAFF
TRBD2 | many | TRBJ2-5 | TRBV4-2 | TGTGCCAGCAGCCAAGTCCTCGGCGGGGGGACGCAAGAGACCCAGTACTTC | CASSQVLGGGTQETQYF
TRBD2 | . | TRBJ2-2 | TRBV5-8 | TGTGCCAGCAGCGTGGGACTAGTCGGCACCGGGGAGCTGTTTTTT | CASSVGLVGTGELFF
. | . | TRBJ2-5 | TRBV3-1 | TGTGCCAGCAGCACACTGAGGGGGGGGAAGGAGACCCAGTACTTC | CASSTLRGGKETQYF
TRBD1 | many | TRBJ2-2 | TRBV5-1 | TGCGCCAGCAGCTCGCAAGGGACAGGGGGGAACACCGGGGAGCTGTTTTTT | CASSSQGTGGNTGELFF